Here is one T cell receptor (beta chain) with its context. This sample was taken from a study of blood T cell repertoires in COVID-19. About the study: Both acute and convalescent COVID-19 samples were obtained from the United States, Italy and Spain.

Trimming stripped 3 bases from V and 3 bases from J, with 8 bases between. Germline V gene sequence: CDR1 SGHDT, CDR2 YYEEEE. The CDR3 totals 13 residues. Original data processing: Researchers report that nucleated cell counts were estimated from reference gene primer amplification. Sequencing was performed with immunoSEQ multiplex PCR; in TCRdb, only in-frame clones are kept and a portion is missing. That table gives V, J and clone size, and the DNA gave D and trimming. Of some 130,000 clones in the sample, 60% to 80% are singletons; the top ten hold over 1.5%. The sequencing sample was made of peripheral blood. The clonotype was recovered from a woman in her seventies with acute or convalescent COVID-19. The chain links TRBV5-6 to TRBJ2-3; TRBD1 is a possible D gene (5 bases). In DNA form, the CDR3 reads TGTGCCAGCAGCTGGGGCAGGACAGATACGCAGTATTTT. The encoded protein is CASSWGRTDTQYF.